A selection of T cell receptor beta chains follows, all from one sample in a study of blood T cells in healthy people across ages. A single record per CDR3 protein comes from TCRdb applying MiXCR to the 5' RACE reads. The table records hundreds of thousands of distinct CDR3 sequences, around 40% of them present only once. The sample was blood. All receptors come from a woman in her fifties or sixties in good health. The CDR3 runs from the conserved cysteine through the conserved F or W. Each record gives: clone size, V gene, J gene, D gene, CDR3 protein, CDR3 DNA. A D gene is named only where the DNA matches it firmly. Size values are once, few and many counts, or a class for expanded clones, and some rows have none.

NA	TRBV20-1	TRBJ2-1	NA	CSARVRLEYNEQFF	TGCAGTGCTAGAGTAAGACTAGAGTACAATGAGCAGTTCTTC
NA	TRBV29-1	TRBJ2-4	NA	CSAQAAYNEQYF	TGCAGCGCCCAGGCCGCGTACAATGAGCAGTACTTC
few	TRBV20-1	TRBJ2-4	NA	CSARQGRAKNIQYF	TGCAGTGCTAGGCAGGGGCGGGCCAAAAACATTCAGTACTTC
NA	TRBV3-1	TRBJ2-7	NA	CASSQDRAARSSYEQYF	TGTGCCAGCAGCCAAGATCGAGCGGCGAGAAGCTCCTACGAGCAGTACTTC
NA	TRBV20-1	TRBJ2-3	TRBD1	CSAQTRTGGADTQYF	TGCAGTGCCCAGACCCGGACAGGGGGTGCGGATACGCAGTATTTT
NA	TRBV3-1	TRBJ2-7	NA	CASSQNDMGRSYEQYF	TGTGCCAGCAGCCAAAACGACATGGGGCGATCCTACGAGCAGTACTTC
NA	TRBV9	TRBJ2-3	TRBD2	CASSVDARGTDTQYF	TGTGCCAGCAGCGTTGATGCGCGGGGGACAGATACGCAGTATTTT
NA	TRBV27	TRBJ2-3	TRBD2	CASSYASGGAADTQYF	TGTGCCAGCAGCTACGCTAGCGGGGGGGCCGCAGATACGCAGTATTTT
many	TRBV20-1	TRBJ1-5	NA	CSARKENSNQPQHF	TGCAGTGCTAGAAAGGAAAATAGCAATCAGCCCCAGCATTTT
NA	TRBV5-1	TRBJ2-1	TRBD2	CASSESGTSRGYNEQFF	TGCGCCAGCAGCGAGTCCGGGACTAGCAGGGGATACAATGAGCAGTTCTTC
many	TRBV10-3	TRBJ2-3	TRBD2	CAISGTSGGPGDTQYF	TGTGCCATCAGTGGAACTAGCGGGGGGCCCGGAGATACGCAGTATTTT
many	TRBV29-1	TRBJ2-5	NA	CSVGYSEAETQYF	TGCAGCGTTGGATACTCCGAGGCAGAGACCCAGTACTTC
NA	TRBV7-2	TRBJ2-7	TRBD1	CASGYRGPYEQYF	TGTGCCAGCGGCTACAGGGGGCCTTACGAGCAGTACTTC
once	TRBV14	TRBJ1-2	NA	CASSQESSYYGYTF	TGTGCCAGCAGCCAAGAAAGCAGCTACTATGGCTACACCTTC
NA	TRBV21-1	TRBJ2-5	NA	CARGRSEEETQYF	TGTGCCAGAGGGCGGAGCGAAGAAGAGACCCAGTACTTC
NA	TRBV3-1	TRBJ2-7	NA	CASGQDTYEQYF	TGTGCCAGCGGCCAAGACACTTACGAGCAGTACTTC
once	TRBV20-1	TRBJ1-1	NA	CSVPIQRDTEAFF	TGCAGTGTCCCGATTCAGAGGGACACTGAAGCTTTCTTT
NA	TRBV20-1	TRBJ2-5	TRBD2	CSAFGGALETQYF	TGCAGTGCCTTCGGGGGGGCCTTAGAGACCCAGTACTTC
NA	TRBV20-1	TRBJ2-2	TRBD2	CSARDTSGNTGELFF	TGCAGTGCTAGAGATACTAGCGGTAACACCGGGGAGCTGTTTTTT
few	TRBV6-5	TRBJ2-5	NA	CASSYQPGRNWLYF	TGTGCCAGCAGTTACCAACCCGGTCGGAATTGGCTGTACTTC
NA	TRBV20-1	TRBJ2-1	TRBD1	CSATGGGYNEQFF	TGCAGTGCTACAGGGGGCGGCTACAATGAGCAGTTCTTC
NA	TRBV5-1	TRBJ2-3	TRBD2	CASSPIGGGYTDTQYF	TGCGCCAGCAGCCCTATCGGCGGGGGATACACAGATACGCAGTATTTT
NA	TRBV9	TRBJ2-1	TRBD2	CASSLLGGEGDTQFF	TGTGCCAGCAGTCTCCTGGGCGGGGAGGGAGATACGCAGTTCTTC
few	TRBV4-3	TRBJ2-2	NA	CASSQGSLSRTGELFF	TGCGCCAGCAGCCAAGGGTCACTCTCAAGGACCGGGGAGCTGTTTTTT
NA	TRBV7-9	TRBJ2-7	NA	CASSAPGTAEQYF	TGTGCCAGCAGCGCCCCCGGGACGGCCGAGCAGTACTTC
NA	TRBV20-1	TRBJ1-5	NA	CSASRGGASNQPQHF	TGCAGTGCTAGCCGTGGGGGCGCGAGCAATCAGCCCCAGCATTTT
NA	TRBV5-1	TRBJ2-6	NA	CASSLASAISGANVLTF	TGCGCCAGCAGCTTGGCGTCGGCTATCTCTGGGGCCAACGTCCTGACTTTC
NA	TRBV4-3	TRBJ2-7	TRBD2	CASSQGASGGSYEQYF	TGCGCCAGCAGCCAAGGAGCTTCCGGGGGGTCCTACGAGCAGTACTTC
NA	TRBV9	TRBJ1-1	NA	CASSVVYGNTEAFF	TGTGCCAGCAGCGTAGTTTACGGGAACACTGAAGCTTTCTTT
NA	TRBV7-2	TRBJ2-3	NA	CASSLPGTDTQCF	TGTGCCAGCAGCTTACCCGGCACAGATACGCAGTGTTTT
few	TRBV6-5	TRBJ2-3	NA	CASSYSDNSDTQYF	TGTGCCAGCAGTTACTCAGACAACTCAGATACGCAGTATTTT
once	TRBV27	TRBJ1-6	TRBD1	CASGSDRVRRNSPLHF	TGTGCCAGCGGGTCGGACAGGGTTAGGAGGAATTCACCCCTCCACTTT